This entry is about one TCR beta chain. This clonotype showed up many times. The clone's antigen remains unknown. The input lacks base qualities; no much larger clone sits a single base away. The reads were generated on an Illumina NovaSeq 6000. Using 5'RACE with constant-segment primers, TCRalpha and TCRbeta cDNA libraries were constructed, with sample barcodes and unique molecular identifiers added in the process. Trizol reagent was used to extract RNA from every sample. The libraries were amplified in two PCR steps, and the second step added a second sample barcode and Illumina TruSeq adapters. The libraries were sequenced on an Illumina NovaSeq using 2 x 150 bp paired-end reads. Processing in the source paper ran as follows. The reads were demultiplexed and collapsed into UMI-guided consensus sequences using migec v1.2.7. Using mixcr v2.1.11, UMI consensuses were aligned to TRA and TRB V and J templates and then assembled into clonotypes. Expanded or contracted clonotypes were those called significant by both edgeR and NoisET, with noise models trained on biological replicates. For edgeR calls, the thresholds were a false discovery rate-adjusted p below 0.01 and a log2 fold-change of 1. As an exploratory analysis of dynamics, max-normalized trajectories of the 1000 most abundant clonotypes were examined with PCA combined with hierarchical clustering. Separately sequenced CD4+ and CD8+ repertoires were used to assign the CD4 or CD8 phenotype of responding clones. TCRdb passed the public sequencing reads through fastp at Q25 and MiXCR, retaining productive beta sequences. One record per CDR3 amino acid sequence lists the most common genes and DNA. TCRdb, rather than the study authors, made the V and J calls. Recorded for this sample are approximately 350,000 distinct CDR3 sequences; 28% of them occurred a single time. Roughly 12% of the sample rests with the top ten.

Ficoll-Paque density gradient centrifugation was the method used to isolate PBMCs. These data belong to a study of T-cell memory formation after mild COVID-19 listed by TCRdb under 2021. Background on the whole study: Most TCR sequence clusters were specific to one of the two donors. In a couple of donors, T-cell clones that expanded and contracted after mild COVID-19 were tracked by sequencing TCRalpha and TCRbeta repertoires over time. The cohort comprised two young, previously healthy adult volunteers, one female and one male.

Study-wide conclusions, independent of this receptor: Only two mild cases were covered by the study, and larger cohorts that include severe cases with pre-infection samples were considered necessary. Contracting CD4+ clones were located mainly in the CM and EM memory subsets, whereas CD8+ clones were found to be enriched in EMRA. Clones that contracted from day 15 to 85 showed balanced CD4/CD8 phenotypes, whereas a second wave of clones that expanded from day 15 to 37 leaned towards CD4+. The second-wave clones that peaked on day 37 were not confirmed to be SARS-CoV-2 specific. The detection of some responding clones in pre-infection memory suggests that pre-existing cross-reactive memory T cells joined the SARS-CoV-2 response.

The CDR3, cysteine through phenylalanine, is 15 amino acids long. Of the read, only the CDR3 DNA is kept; its 45 bases are in frame from base 1. The junction shows trimming of 1 base on V and 5 bases on J, and the gene matches do not reach 8 bases of it. CDR1 is given as SGDLS and CDR2 as YYNGEE, both from the germline V gene. This sequence originates from an adult woman who had mild COVID-19 (a few samples of this study predate the infection). The sample titles of this study are shuffled in the database, so cell type and time point are left out; the donor was told from shared clones. Sequenced sample: PBMCs or a T cell subset sorted from them (not recorded which). The chain was built from TRBV9 and TRBJ2-5, and TRBD2 aligns with 7 junction nucleotides. The CDR3 protein sequence reads: CASSVLGGSLETQYF. The bases are TGTGCCAGCAGCGTATTGGGGGGGAGCTTGGAGACCCAGTACTTC. The variable domain in full, with residues beyond the CDR3 obtained from the reference TRBV9 and TRBJ2-5 genes, is DSGVTQTPKHLITATGQRVTLRCSPRSGDLSVYWYQQSLDQGLQFLIQYYNGEERAKGNILERFSAQQFPDLHSELNLSSLELGDSALYFCASSVLGGSLETQYFGPGTRLLVL.